This is a list of T cell receptor beta chains from one sample in a study of T-cell reconstitution after alpha-beta-depleted transplantation in children. TCRdb analysed the PCR reads with MiXCR anew, one entry per CDR3 protein. The sample lists fewer than 550,000 distinct CDR3 sequences; about 11% were seen once. Sample: PBMCs, taken before TCRalphabeta/CD19-depleted stem cell transplant. The receptors here all came from a child aged 2-15 years with inherited bone marrow failure, due to receive a stem cell transplant. Each CDR3 is given with its conserved first and last residue. The order of the fields is clone size, J gene, CDR3 length, V gene, D gene, CDR3 protein, CDR3 DNA. D genes are given only for firm matches. Only part of the rows carry a size: once, few, many, or a class if the clone is expanded.

>many|TRBJ2-2|15|TRBV10-3|-
CAIGSGLGDTGELFF
TGTGCCATCGGGTCGGGGCTAGGGGACACCGGGGAGCTGTTTTTT
>-|TRBJ2-5|16|TRBV11-2|-
CASSLGVTRGQETQYF
TGTGCCAGCAGCTTAGGAGTGACGAGGGGCCAAGAGACCCAGTACTTC
>many|TRBJ2-5|16|TRBV7-2|TRBD1
CASSSNDRGGQETQYF
TGTGCCAGCAGTTCTAACGACAGGGGTGGTCAAGAGACCCAGTACTTC
>many|TRBJ2-4|14|TRBV6-2/TRBV6-3|TRBD1
CASSYTGGRDIQYF
TGTGCCAGCAGTTACACAGGGGGCAGGGACATTCAGTACTTC
>many|TRBJ2-5|12|TRBV10-3|-
CATRAVQETQYF
TGTGCCACCCGGGCAGTTCAAGAGACCCAGTACTTC
>many|TRBJ1-6|13|TRBV27|-
CASSQQGNSPLHF
TGTGCCAGCAGTCAACAGGGCAATTCACCCCTCCACTTT
>-|TRBJ2-1|17|TRBV5-5|TRBD2
CASSIVRPGLAGHEQFF
TGTGCCAGCAGCATCGTTCGCCCGGGACTAGCGGGGCATGAGCAGTTCTTC
>many|TRBJ2-5|13|TRBV7-8|TRBD2
CASSQRLAGEENF
TGTGCCAGCAGCCAAAGGCTAGCGGGAGAGGAGAACTTC
>many|TRBJ2-5|13|TRBV29-1|-
CSVADRNRETQYF
TGCAGCGTTGCTGACAGGAACCGAGAGACCCAGTACTTC
>many|TRBJ2-1|15|TRBV4-1|-
CASSQARPNYNEQFF
TGCGCCAGCAGCCAAGCCCGGCCAAACTACAATGAGCAGTTCTTC
>many|TRBJ2-1|18|TRBV25-1|TRBD2
CASSAGTSGRSSYNEQFF
TGTGCCAGCAGTGCCGGGACTAGCGGGAGGTCCTCCTACAATGAGCAGTTCTTC